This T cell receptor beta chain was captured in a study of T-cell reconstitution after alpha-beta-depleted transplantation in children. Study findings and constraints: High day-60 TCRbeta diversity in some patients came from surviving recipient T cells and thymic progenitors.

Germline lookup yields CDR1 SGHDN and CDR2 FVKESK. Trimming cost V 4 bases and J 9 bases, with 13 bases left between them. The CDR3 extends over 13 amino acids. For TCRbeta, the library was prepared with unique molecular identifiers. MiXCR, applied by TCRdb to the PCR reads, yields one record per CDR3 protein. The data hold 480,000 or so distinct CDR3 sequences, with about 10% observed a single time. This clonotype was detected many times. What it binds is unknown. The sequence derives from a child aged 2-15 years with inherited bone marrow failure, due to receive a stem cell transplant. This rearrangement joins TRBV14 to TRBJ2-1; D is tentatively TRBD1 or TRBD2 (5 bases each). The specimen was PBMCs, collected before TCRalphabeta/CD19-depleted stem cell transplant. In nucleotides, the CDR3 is TGTGCCAGCAGCCCAATATCAGGGAGTGAGCAGTTCTTC. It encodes CASSPISGSEQFF.